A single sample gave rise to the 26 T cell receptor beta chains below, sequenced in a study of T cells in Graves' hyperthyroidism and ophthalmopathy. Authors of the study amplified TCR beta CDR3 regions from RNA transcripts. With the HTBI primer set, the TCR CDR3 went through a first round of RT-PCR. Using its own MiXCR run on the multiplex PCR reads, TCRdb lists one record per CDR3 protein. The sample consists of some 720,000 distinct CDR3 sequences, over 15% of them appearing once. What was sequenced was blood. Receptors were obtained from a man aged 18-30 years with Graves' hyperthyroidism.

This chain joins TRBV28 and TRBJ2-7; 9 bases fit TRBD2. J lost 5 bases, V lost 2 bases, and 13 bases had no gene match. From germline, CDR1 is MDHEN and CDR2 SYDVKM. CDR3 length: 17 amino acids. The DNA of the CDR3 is TGTGCCAGCAGTTTAAGGGGGTTGGGGCGGGAGGGTCACGAGCAGTACTTC. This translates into CASSLRGLGREGHEQYF.

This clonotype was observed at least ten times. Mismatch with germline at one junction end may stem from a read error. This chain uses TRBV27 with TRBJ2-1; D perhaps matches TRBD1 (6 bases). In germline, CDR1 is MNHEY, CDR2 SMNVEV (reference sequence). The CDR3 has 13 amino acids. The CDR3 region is CASSISGDNEQFF. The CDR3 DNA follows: TGTGCCAGCAGTATATCAGGGGACAATGAGCAGTTCTTC.

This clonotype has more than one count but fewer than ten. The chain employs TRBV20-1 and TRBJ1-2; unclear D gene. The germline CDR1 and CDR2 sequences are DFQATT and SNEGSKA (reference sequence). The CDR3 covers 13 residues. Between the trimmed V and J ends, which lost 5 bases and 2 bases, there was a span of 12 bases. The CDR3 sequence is CSAPQTTNYGYTF. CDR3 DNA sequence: TGCAGTGCTCCACAGACCACAAACTATGGCTACACCTTC.

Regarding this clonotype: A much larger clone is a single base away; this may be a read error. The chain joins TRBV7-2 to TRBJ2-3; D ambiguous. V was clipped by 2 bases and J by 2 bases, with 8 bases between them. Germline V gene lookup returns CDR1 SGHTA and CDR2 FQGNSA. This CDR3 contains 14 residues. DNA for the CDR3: TGTGCCAGCAGCTTATACGTGATCACAGATACGCAGTATTTT. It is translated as CASSLYVITDTQYF. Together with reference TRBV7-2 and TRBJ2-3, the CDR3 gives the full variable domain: GAGVSQSPSNKVTEKGKDVELRCDPISGHTALYWYRQSLGQGLEFLIYFQGNSAPDKSGLPSDRFSAERTGGSVSTLTIQRTQQEDSAVYLCASSLYVITDTQYFGPGTRLTVL.

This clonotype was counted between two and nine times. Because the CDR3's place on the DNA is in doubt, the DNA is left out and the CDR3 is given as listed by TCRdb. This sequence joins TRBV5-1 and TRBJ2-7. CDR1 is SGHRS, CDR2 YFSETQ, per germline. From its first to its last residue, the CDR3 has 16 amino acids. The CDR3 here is CASRRTFGSSAYEQYF.

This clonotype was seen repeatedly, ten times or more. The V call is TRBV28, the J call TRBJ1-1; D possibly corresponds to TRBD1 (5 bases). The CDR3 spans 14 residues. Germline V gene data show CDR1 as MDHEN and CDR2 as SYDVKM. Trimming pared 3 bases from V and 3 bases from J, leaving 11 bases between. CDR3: CASSFGGADTEAFF. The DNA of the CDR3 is TGTGCCAGCAGTTTCGGAGGGGCTGACACTGAAGCTTTCTTT. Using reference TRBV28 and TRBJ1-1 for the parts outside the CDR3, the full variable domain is DVKVTQSSRYLVKRTGEKVFLECVQDMDHENMFWYRQDPGLGLRLIYFSYDVKMKEKGDIPEGYSVSREKKERFSLILESASTNQTSMYLCASSFGGADTEAFFGQGTRLTVV.

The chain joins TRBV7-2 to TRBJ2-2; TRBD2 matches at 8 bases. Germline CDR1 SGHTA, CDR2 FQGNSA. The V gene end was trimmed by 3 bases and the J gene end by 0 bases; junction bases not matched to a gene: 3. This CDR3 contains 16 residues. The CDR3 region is CASSLSGSPNTGELFF. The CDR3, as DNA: TGTGCCAGCAGCTTGAGCGGGAGCCCGAACACCGGGGAGCTGTTTTTT.

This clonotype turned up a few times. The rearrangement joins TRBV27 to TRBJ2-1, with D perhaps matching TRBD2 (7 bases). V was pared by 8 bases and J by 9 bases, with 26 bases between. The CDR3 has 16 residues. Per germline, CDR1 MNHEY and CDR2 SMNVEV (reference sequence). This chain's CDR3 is CASRLGGGRSYGEQFF. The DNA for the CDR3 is TGTGCCAGCCGCCTTGGGGGCGGGAGATCGTATGGTGAGCAGTTCTTC.

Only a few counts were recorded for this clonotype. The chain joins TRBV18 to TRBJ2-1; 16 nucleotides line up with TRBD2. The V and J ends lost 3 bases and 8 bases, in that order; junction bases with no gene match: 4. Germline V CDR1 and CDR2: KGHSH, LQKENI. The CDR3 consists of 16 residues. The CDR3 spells CASSPPGLAGGYEQFF. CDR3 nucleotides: TGTGCCAGCTCACCCCCGGGACTAGCGGGAGGGTATGAGCAGTTCTTC.

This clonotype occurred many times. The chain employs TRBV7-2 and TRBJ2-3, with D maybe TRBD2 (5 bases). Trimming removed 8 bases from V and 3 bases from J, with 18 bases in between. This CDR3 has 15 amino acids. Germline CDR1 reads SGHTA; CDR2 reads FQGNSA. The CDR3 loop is CASPPGKPQTDTQYF. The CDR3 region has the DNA TGTGCCAGCCCGCCGGGGAAGCCACAGACAGATACGCAGTATTTT. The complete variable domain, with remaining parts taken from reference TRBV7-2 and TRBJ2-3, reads GAGVSQSPSNKVTEKGKDVELRCDPISGHTALYWYRQSLGQGLEFLIYFQGNSAPDKSGLPSDRFSAERTGGSVSTLTIQRTQQEDSAVYLCASPPGKPQTDTQYFGPGTRLTVL.

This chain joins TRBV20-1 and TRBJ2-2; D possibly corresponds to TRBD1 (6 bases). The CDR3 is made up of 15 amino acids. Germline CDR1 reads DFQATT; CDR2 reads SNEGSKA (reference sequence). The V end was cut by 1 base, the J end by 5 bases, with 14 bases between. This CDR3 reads CSARARDIATGELFF. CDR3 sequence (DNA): TGCAGTGCTAGAGCCCGGGACATCGCAACCGGGGAGCTGTTTTTT.

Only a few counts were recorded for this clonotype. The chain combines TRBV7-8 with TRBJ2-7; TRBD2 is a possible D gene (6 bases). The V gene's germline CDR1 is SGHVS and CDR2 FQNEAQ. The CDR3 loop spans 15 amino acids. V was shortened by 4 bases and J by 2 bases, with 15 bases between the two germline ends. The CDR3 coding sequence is TGTGCCAGCAGCTCCAGATCGGGGAGGACCTACGAGCAGTACTTC. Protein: CASSSRSGRTYEQYF.

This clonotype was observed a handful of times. This CDR3 is CASSMGDRGLTEAFF. The CDR3 coding sequence is TGTGCCAGTAGTATGGGGGACAGGGGGCTTACTGAAGCTTTCTTT. This rearrangement joins TRBV19 to TRBJ1-1, with 12 bases aligning to TRBD1. Germline CDR1 reads LNHDA; CDR2 reads SQIVND (reference sequence). The CDR3 has 15 amino acids. Trimming removed 3 bases from V and 5 bases from J; junction bases left unmatched: 4.

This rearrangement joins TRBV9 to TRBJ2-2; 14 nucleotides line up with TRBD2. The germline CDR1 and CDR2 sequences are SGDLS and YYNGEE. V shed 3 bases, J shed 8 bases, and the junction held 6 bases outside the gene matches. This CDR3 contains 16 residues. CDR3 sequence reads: CASSERLAGGEGELFF. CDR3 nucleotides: TGTGCCAGCAGCGAAAGACTAGCGGGAGGGGAAGGGGAGCTGTTTTTT.

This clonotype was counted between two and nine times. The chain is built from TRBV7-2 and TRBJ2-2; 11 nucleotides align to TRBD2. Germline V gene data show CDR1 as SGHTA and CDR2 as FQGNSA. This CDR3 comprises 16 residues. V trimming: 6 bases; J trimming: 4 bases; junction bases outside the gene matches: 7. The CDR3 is CASRKIAGGFTGELFF. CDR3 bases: TGTGCCAGCAGAAAGATAGCGGGAGGGTTCACCGGGGAGCTGTTTTTT.

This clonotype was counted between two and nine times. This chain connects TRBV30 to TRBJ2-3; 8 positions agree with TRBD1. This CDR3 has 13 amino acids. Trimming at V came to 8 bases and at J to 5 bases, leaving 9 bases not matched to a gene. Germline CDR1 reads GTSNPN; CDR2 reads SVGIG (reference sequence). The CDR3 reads CALIARGRDTQYF. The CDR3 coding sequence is TGTGCCCTAATCGCCAGGGGGCGAGATACGCAGTATTTT.

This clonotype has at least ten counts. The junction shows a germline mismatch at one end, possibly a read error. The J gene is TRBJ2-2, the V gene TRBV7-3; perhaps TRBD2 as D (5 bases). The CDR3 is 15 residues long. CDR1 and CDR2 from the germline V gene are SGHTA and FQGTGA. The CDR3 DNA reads TGCGCCAGCAGCTTGACCGGAGGGAACACCGGGGAGCTGTTTTTT. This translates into CASSLTGGNTGELFF.

For the CDR3, the DNA is TGTGCCAGCAGCTCTCGACAGGGACAGAGCTCCTATAATTCACCCCTCCACTTT. As protein: CASSSRQGQSSYNSPLHF. The rearrangement joins TRBV16 to TRBJ1-6; TRBD1 matches at 7 bases. V lost 5 bases to trimming and J lost 0 bases; unmatched junction nucleotides: 10. The CDR3 sequence is 18 residues long. Germline loops: CDR1 KGHSY, CDR2 FQNENV.

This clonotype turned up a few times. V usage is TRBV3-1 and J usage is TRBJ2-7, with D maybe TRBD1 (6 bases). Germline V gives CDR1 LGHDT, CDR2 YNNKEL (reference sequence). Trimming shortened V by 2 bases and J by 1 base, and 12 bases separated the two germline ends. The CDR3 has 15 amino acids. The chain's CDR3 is CASSQYRTESYEQYF. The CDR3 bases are TGTGCCAGCAGCCAATATAGGACAGAATCCTACGAGCAGTACTTC.

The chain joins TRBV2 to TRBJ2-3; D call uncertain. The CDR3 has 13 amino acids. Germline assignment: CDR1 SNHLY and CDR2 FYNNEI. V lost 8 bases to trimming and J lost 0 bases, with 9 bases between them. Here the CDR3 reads CASLVTSTDTQYF. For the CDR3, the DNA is TGTGCCAGCTTGGTTACTAGCACAGATACGCAGTATTTT.

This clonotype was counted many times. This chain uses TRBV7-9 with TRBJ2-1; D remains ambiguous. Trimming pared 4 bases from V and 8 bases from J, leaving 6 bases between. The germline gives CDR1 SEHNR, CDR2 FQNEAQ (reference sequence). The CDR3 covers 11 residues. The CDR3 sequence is CASSYRDEQFF. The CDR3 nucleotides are TGTGCCAGCAGCTATAGGGATGAGCAGTTCTTC.

CDR3 sequence: CAWNLIAGGRGEQYF. The CDR3 bases are TGTGCCTGGAACTTAATAGCGGGAGGACGGGGAGAGCAGTACTTC. V gene TRBV30 combines with J gene TRBJ2-7; TRBD2 matches at 10 bases. Germline V gives CDR1 GTSNPN, CDR2 SVGIG (reference sequence). The V and J ends lost 4 bases and 7 bases, in that order; junction bases with no gene match: 13. There are 15 residues in the CDR3. The full variable domain, in which reference TRBV30 and TRBJ2-7 provide the parts outside the CDR3, is SQTIHQWPATLVQPVGSPLSLECTVEGTSNPNLYWYRQAAGRGLQLLFYSVGIGQISSEVPQNLSASRPQDRQFILSSKKLLLSDSGFYLCAWNLIAGGRGEQYFGPGTRLTVT.

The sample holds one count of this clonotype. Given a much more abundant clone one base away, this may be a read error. The CDR3 loop is CASSLSPETGQPQHF. CDR3 bases: TGTGCCAGCAGCTTAAGCCCGGAGACGGGTCAGCCCCAGCATTTT. The rearrangement joins TRBV7-2 to TRBJ1-5; D remains unclear. The V gene's germline CDR1 is SGHTA and CDR2 FQGNSA. The CDR3 runs 15 residues. With 2 bases removed from V and 6 bases from J, the gap between germline ends came to 14 bases. The whole variable domain, remainder taken from reference TRBV7-2 and TRBJ1-5, is GAGVSQSPSNKVTEKGKDVELRCDPISGHTALYWYRQSLGQGLEFLIYFQGNSAPDKSGLPSDRFSAERTGGSVSTLTIQRTQQEDSAVYLCASSLSPETGQPQHFGDGTRLSIL.

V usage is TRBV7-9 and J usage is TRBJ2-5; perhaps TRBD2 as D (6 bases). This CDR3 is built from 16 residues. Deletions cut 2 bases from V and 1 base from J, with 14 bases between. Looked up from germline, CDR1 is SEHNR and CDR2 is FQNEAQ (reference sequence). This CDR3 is CASSLPGTGSQETQYF. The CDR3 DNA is TGTGCCAGCAGCTTACCCGGGACTGGAAGCCAAGAGACCCAGTACTTC.

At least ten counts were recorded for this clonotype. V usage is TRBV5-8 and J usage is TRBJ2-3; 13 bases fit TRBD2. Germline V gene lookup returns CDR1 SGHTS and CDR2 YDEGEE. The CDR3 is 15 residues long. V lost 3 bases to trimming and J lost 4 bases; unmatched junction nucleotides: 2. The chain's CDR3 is CASSWTSGSPDTQYF. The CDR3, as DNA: TGTGCCAGCAGCTGGACTAGCGGGAGTCCAGATACGCAGTATTTT.

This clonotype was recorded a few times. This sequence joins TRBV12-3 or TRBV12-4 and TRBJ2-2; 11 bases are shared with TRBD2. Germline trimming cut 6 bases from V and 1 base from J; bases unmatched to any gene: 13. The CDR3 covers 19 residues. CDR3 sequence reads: CASRLTSGSIFRNTGELFF. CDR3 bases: TGTGCCAGCAGACTTACTAGCGGGAGCATATTCAGGAACACCGGGGAGCTGTTTTTT.